This TCR beta chain derives from a study of blood T cell repertoires in COVID-19. Study summary: T cells, B-cell-depleted T cells, or PBMCs provided the cDNA or gDNA that served as material.

The CDR3 loop spans 13 amino acids. Per germline, CDR1 KGHSH and CDR2 LQKENI. Germline trimming cut 4 bases from V and 3 bases from J; bases unmatched to any gene: 3. This clone was observed a single time. The data were produced by immunoSEQ multiplex PCR, yet TCRdb's version contains in-frame clones alone and is incomplete. Among 200,000 to 250,000 clones listed, approximately 80% were seen once. Material for sequencing was PBMCs or T cells enriched from blood (not recorded which). The chain links TRBV18 to TRBJ2-7; TRBD1 agrees at 7 bases. The receptor's source is a young man with acute COVID-19. The chain's CDR3 is CASSRDRLYEQYF. The CDR3 DNA sequence: TGTGCCAGCTCACGGGACAGACTCTACGAGCAGTACTTC.